This entry describes one T cell receptor (beta chain). This may be a read error: a much more frequent sequence differs by one nucleotide. The CDR3 is 14 residues long. The germline gives CDR1 LGHNA, CDR2 YNFKEQ. Trimming took off 1 base at V and 1 base at J, with 7 bases between the two ends. TCRdb used MiXCR to reprocess the RT-PCR reads, holding one entry per CDR3 protein. The sample shows almost 700,000 distinct CDR3 sequences, approximately 15% of them seen only once. This rearrangement joins TRBV4-2 to TRBJ2-5; D is perhaps TRBD1 or TRBD2 (6 bases each). This sequence originates from a female donor in good health, serving as a healthy control. The sequencing input was memory CD4+ T cells from blood. The CDR3 here is CASSQGGAQETQYF. The CDR3 DNA follows: TGTGCCAGCAGCCAAGGGGGGGCCCAAGAGACCCAGTACTTC.